The present entry profiles one T cell receptor (beta chain) with its context. TCRdb's table, derived via immunoSEQ multiplex PCR, lists solely in-frame clones and lacks some. The sample carries fewer than 250,000 clones, about nine tenths recorded once. These data are taken from a study of blood T cell repertoires in COVID-19. Turning to the study itself: Spain, Italy and the United States supplied samples that represented acute and convalescent COVID-19.

J gave up 7 bases and V 3 bases, and 8 bases lay outside the gene matches. Germline V gives CDR1 LNHDA, CDR2 SQIVND (reference sequence). The CDR3 has 15 residues. Sample: PBMCs or T cells enriched from blood (not recorded which). The receptor comes from a man aged 25-40 years in a cohort exposed to, infected with or recovered from COVID-19 (not recorded which). This sequence joins TRBV19 and TRBJ1-5; TRBD1 matches at 8 bases. The CDR3 protein is CASSISGGVLQPQHF. CDR3 sequence (DNA): TGTGCCAGTAGTATTTCAGGGGGCGTACTACAGCCCCAGCATTTT.